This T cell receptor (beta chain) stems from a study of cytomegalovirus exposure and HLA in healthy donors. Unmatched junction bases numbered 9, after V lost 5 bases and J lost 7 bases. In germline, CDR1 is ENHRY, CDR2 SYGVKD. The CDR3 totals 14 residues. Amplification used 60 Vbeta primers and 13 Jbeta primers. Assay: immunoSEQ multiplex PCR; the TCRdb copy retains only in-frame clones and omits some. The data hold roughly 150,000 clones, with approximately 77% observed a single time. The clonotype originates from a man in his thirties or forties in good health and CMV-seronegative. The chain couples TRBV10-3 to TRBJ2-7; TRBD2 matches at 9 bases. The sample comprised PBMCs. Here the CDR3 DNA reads TGTGCCATCAGTTGGACTAGCGTGGAGGAGGAGCAGTACTTC. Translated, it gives CAISWTSVEEEQYF.